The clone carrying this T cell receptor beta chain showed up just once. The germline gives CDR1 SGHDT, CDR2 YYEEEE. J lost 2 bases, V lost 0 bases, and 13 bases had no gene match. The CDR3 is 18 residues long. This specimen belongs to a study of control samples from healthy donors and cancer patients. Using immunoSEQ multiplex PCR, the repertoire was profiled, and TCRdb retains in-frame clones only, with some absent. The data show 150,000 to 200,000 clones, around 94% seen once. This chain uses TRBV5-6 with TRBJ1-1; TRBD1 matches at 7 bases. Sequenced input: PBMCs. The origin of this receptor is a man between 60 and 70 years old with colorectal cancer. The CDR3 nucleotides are TGTGCCAGCAGCTTGGTAGGAGTCTGGCAGGGGGGCAACACTGAAGCTTTCTTT. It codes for CASSLVGVWQGGNTEAFF.